This T cell receptor (beta chain) stems from a study of T-cell reconstitution after alpha-beta-depleted transplantation in children. The count of this clonotype is one. Unique molecular identifiers were incorporated into the prepared TCRbeta library. TCRdb analysed the PCR reads with MiXCR anew, one entry per CDR3 protein. Among about 610,000 distinct CDR3 sequences listed, roughly a tenth were seen once. This CDR3 has 17 residues. After removal of 5 bases from V and 0 bases from J, the junction contained 9 bases not matched to a gene. Germline V gene lookup returns CDR1 LGHDT and CDR2 YNNKEL (reference sequence).

Material: PBMCs from the stem cell graft donor, obtained from the stem cell graft. The rearrangement uses TRBV3-1 and TRBJ2-7, with 11 nucleotides matching TRBD2. The TCR was taken from a human donor who donated a stem cell graft to a child with acute myeloid leukemia. The CDR3 DNA follows: TGTGCCAGCAGCACCGGGACTAGCGGCCTAAGCTCCTACGAGCAGTACTTC. Amino acid sequence: CASSTGTSGLSSYEQYF.